This T cell receptor beta chain was captured in a study of blood T cell repertoires in COVID-19. Turning to the study itself: Samples representing acute and convalescent COVID-19 were sourced from the United States, Italy and Spain. From T cells, B-cell-depleted T cells, or PBMCs came the material, which was cDNA or gDNA.

Authors' analysis steps: Scientists estimated how many nucleated cells there were by amplifying reference gene primers. Profiling relied on immunoSEQ multiplex PCR, and the TCRdb table lists in-frame clones only, not all of them. V, J and clone size are taken as reported in that table, and D and trimming were inferred from the DNA itself. This sample yields about 470,000 clones, of which about nine tenths are seen a single time; about 0.7% belongs to the top ten. V gave up 6 bases and J gave up 7 bases; unmatched junction bases: 5. CDR3 length: 13 amino acids. Looked up from germline, CDR1 is MNHEY and CDR2 is SVGAGI. Cohort assignment relied on participant-reported clinical history.

The sequenced sample consisted of PBMCs or T cells enriched from blood (not recorded which). This receptor was identified in a woman younger than 35 who had recovered from COVID-19. The rearrangement links TRBV6-5 to TRBJ1-2; 10 nucleotides match TRBD1. This chain's CDR3 is CASSRQGARGYTF. In DNA, the CDR3 is TGTGCCAGCAGCAGACAGGGGGCGCGTGGCTACACCTTC.